This T cell receptor beta chain stems from a study of vaccination and CD4 T cells after COVID-19. Germline CDR1 and CDR2: MNHNS and SASEGT. This CDR3 region has 15 residues. The junction had 4 bases not matched to a gene; V was cut back by 5 bases and J by 4 bases. Oncomine TCR Beta short-read sequencing was applied to DNA from cultured CD4+ T cells. TCRdb reprocessed the PCR reads via MiXCR and lists one record per CDR3 protein. The sample records thousands of distinct CDR3 sequences, roughly 50% being singletons. There are a few counts of this clonotype. The antigen remains unidentified. Treatment reported: roughly 10-day PBMC culture with coronavirus spike peptide pools or control peptides (ViraFEST assay). Gathering of the CD4+ T cells, from the unexposed donor, took place before the COVID-19 pandemic (2011-2018).

The sequencing input was CD4+ T cells from blood, cultured in vitro. V and J are TRBV6-1 and TRBJ2-3; 12 nucleotides align to TRBD2. This receptor was obtained from a human donor in good health. CDR3 sequence (DNA): TGTGCCAGCAGTCGGACTAGCGGGATGGCAGATACGCAGTATTTT. This encodes CASSRTSGMADTQYF.